This is a list of T cell receptor beta chains from one sample in a study of T cell responses to AZD1222 COVID-19 vaccine. Repertoires were generated with immunoSEQ multiplex PCR, while TCRdb's copy carries only in-frame clones and drops some. Of about 150,000 clones in the sample, 70% to 90% were seen once. Sequenced here: peripheral blood, sampled on day 0 of AZD1222 vaccination. Source of these receptors: an adult in good health. Each CDR3 is given with its conserved first and last residue. A D gene is named only where the DNA matches it firmly. Clone size is given for some rows only: seen once, a few or many times, or a class if the clone is expanded.

cdr3_aa cdr3_nt clone_size d_call j_call v_call
CASSSPGQGYGYTF TGTGCCAGCAGTTCCCCGGGACAGGGTTATGGCTACACCTTC once TRBD1 TRBJ1-2 TRBV6-5
CASGRRGGNEQFF TGTGCCAGCGGTAGGAGAGGGGGGAATGAGCAGTTCTTC - - TRBJ2-1 TRBV3-1/TRBV3-2
CATLGRNTEAFF TGTGCCACCCTAGGGAGAAACACTGAAGCTTTCTTT - - TRBJ1-1 TRBV6-5
CASNRDGDKQYF TGTGCCAGTAATAGGGACGGAGATAAGCAGTACTTC - - TRBJ2-7 TRBV6-5
CASSPSHGAMSPLHF TGTGCCAGCAGCCCCTCTCATGGGGCTATGTCACCCCTCCACTTT - - TRBJ1-6 TRBV28
CAISDPKSGTHEQYF TGTGCCATCAGTGACCCAAAATCAGGTACCCACGAGCAGTACTTC once - TRBJ2-7 TRBV10-3
CASSTSGGSEAFF TGTGCCAGCTCAACGTCAGGGGGAAGTGAAGCTTTCTTT - TRBD1 TRBJ1-1 TRBV18
CASRSLGAGTNEKLFF TGCGCCAGTAGATCGTTAGGGGCAGGGACTAATGAAAAACTGTTTTTT - - TRBJ1-4 TRBV5-1
CASSASPGTGLNTEAFF TGTGCCAGCAGCGCAAGTCCCGGGACAGGTTTGAACACTGAAGCTTTCTTT once TRBD1 TRBJ1-1 TRBV3-1/TRBV3-2
CASSIAGGNSYGYTF TGTGCCAGCAGTATAGCGGGGGGTAATAGCTATGGCTACACCTTC - - TRBJ1-2 TRBV27
CATSLGERAIEEQYF TGTGCCACCAGCTTGGGGGAGCGGGCAATTGAAGAGCAGTACTTC once - TRBJ2-7 TRBV15
CASSLTRQGFGYTF TGTGCCAGCAGCCTTACGAGACAGGGATTCGGCTACACCTTC - TRBD1 TRBJ1-2 TRBV28
CASSYSNRASPLHF TGTGCCAGCAGTTACTCGAACAGGGCTTCACCCCTCCACTTT - - TRBJ1-6 TRBV6-5
CASSLGTGGMETQYF TGTGCCAGCAGCCTTGGGACAGGGGGAATGGAGACCCAGTACTTC - TRBD1 TRBJ2-5 TRBV7-2
CASSLYGPWYF TGTGCCAGCAGCTTATATGGCCCGTGGTACTTC - - TRBJ2-5 TRBV7-2
CASRLQAINQPQHF TGTGCCAGCAGACTACAGGCGATCAATCAGCCCCAGCATTTT once - TRBJ1-5 TRBV6-5
CASSLYSGLETQYF TGTGCCAGCAGCTTATATTCGGGGTTAGAGACCCAGTACTTC - - TRBJ2-5 TRBV7-9
CSVEGGRGTDTQYF TGCAGCGTGGAGGGGGGGCGTGGCACAGATACGCAGTATTTT - - TRBJ2-3 TRBV29-1
CASSVDGQGALAEAFF TGTGCCAGCAGCGTAGACGGACAGGGAGCTCTAGCTGAAGCTTTCTTT - TRBD1 TRBJ1-1 TRBV9
CAIRIYRGETNYGYTF TGTGCCATCAGGATATACAGGGGCGAGACTAACTATGGCTACACCTTC - TRBD1 TRBJ1-2 TRBV10-3
CASSKGVVNNEQFF TGTGCCAGCAGTAAAGGGGTGGTCAACAATGAGCAGTTCTTC - - TRBJ2-1 TRBV11-1
CASSNRTGQGRKPTNEKLFF TGTGCCAGCAGCAATCGAACGGGACAGGGACGAAAGCCAACTAATGAAAAACTGTTTTTT - - TRBJ1-4 TRBV21-1